At least ten counts were recorded for the clone carrying this T cell receptor beta chain. Antigen unknown. CDR3 length: 14 residues. The germline CDR1 and CDR2 sequences are SGHDT and YYEEEE. The V gene lost 4 bases and the J gene lost 6 bases, with 16 bases spanning the gap. The data are from a study of T cells after yellow fever vaccination. Whole-study findings and limits: Detected again after the booster were most primary-vaccination clones, at 95% to 96% CD4 and approximately 90% CD8.

TCRdb re-derived calls from the 5' RACE reads in MiXCR, one entry per CDR3 protein. The sample shows a few hundred thousand distinct CDR3 sequences, around 4.5% of them seen only once. The V and J genes are TRBV5-6 and TRBJ2-5, with a weak D call TRBD2 (6 bases). This clonotype was sampled from a man aged 18 to 30 who received the YFV17D yellow fever vaccine. Sequenced material: PBMCs, taken 15 days after the yellow fever booster vaccination. The CDR3 region is CASSRPLASQTQYF. The CDR3 DNA is TGTGCCAGCAGCCGACCACTAGCATCTCAGACCCAGTACTTC.